These 11 T cell receptor beta chains came from one sample sequenced in a study of cytomegalovirus exposure and HLA in healthy donors. Primers included in the PCR were 60 Vbeta and 13 Jbeta primers. Repertoires were generated with immunoSEQ multiplex PCR, while TCRdb's copy carries only in-frame clones and drops some. The table lists more than 95,000 clones, 60% to 80% of them singletons. The sequencing input was PBMCs. The receptors were gathered from a man aged 55 to 70 in good health and CMV-seropositive.

The CDR3 is CASNRGASYEQYF. The CDR3 region has the DNA TGTGCCAGCAACCGTGGGGCTTCCTACGAGCAGTACTTC. The chain combines TRBV28 with TRBJ2-7; D is perhaps TRBD1 (5 bases). CDR3 length: 13 residues. Per the germline V gene, CDR1 is MDHEN and CDR2 is SYDVKM. The germline V and J ends were trimmed by 7 bases and 1 base, with 11 bases remaining between them.

V usage is TRBV11-2 and J usage is TRBJ1-1, with TRBD1 matching 7 bases. The CDR3 extends over 13 amino acids. J was trimmed by 3 bases and V by 3 bases; bases with no gene match: 1. CDR1 SGHAT and CDR2 FQNNGV come from the germline V gene. In DNA, the CDR3 is TGTGCCAGCAGCTTGACAGGGTACACTGAAGCTTTCTTT. Its protein is CASSLTGYTEAFF.

V gene TRBV6-1 combines with J gene TRBJ2-5; maybe TRBD1 (6 bases). The better agreement between TRBJ2-7 and the DNA end casts doubt on the J call. CDR3 length: 15 residues. Germline CDR1 reads MNHNS; CDR2 reads SASEGT. CDR3 nucleotide sequence: TGTGCCAGCAGTGAAGCAAGGACAGACCTCTACGAGCAGTACTTC. Its translation is CASSEARTDLYEQYF.

This chain connects TRBV2 to TRBJ2-2, with D possibly TRBD2 on 7 matching bases. V lost 8 bases, J lost 4 bases, and 11 bases lay in between. The CDR3 is 13 amino acids. Germline lookup yields CDR1 SNHLY and CDR2 FYNNEI. The DNA for the CDR3 is TGTGCCAGCCGGGGGGCTCCCACCGGGGAGCTGTTTTTT. Amino acids: CASRGAPTGELFF.

This clone occurred once. The V gene is TRBV19, the J gene TRBJ2-7; D might be TRBD2 (5 bases). The germline V and J ends were trimmed by 10 bases and 1 base, with 14 bases remaining between them. This CDR3 is 13 amino acids long. Germline V CDR1 and CDR2: LNHDA, SQIVND (reference sequence). CDR3 nucleotides: TGTGCCACAATCGGGGATCAGTCCTACGAGCAGTACTTC. As protein: CATIGDQSYEQYF. The whole variable domain, remainder taken from reference TRBV19 and TRBJ2-7, is DGGITQSPKYLFRKEGQNVTLSCEQNLNHDAMYWYRQDPGQGLRLIYYSQIVNDFQKGDIAEGYSVSREKKESFPLTVTSAQKNPTAFYLCATIGDQSYEQYFGPGTRLTVT.

The chain uses TRBV7-2 and TRBJ2-2, with 8 bases aligning to TRBD1. Trimming cost V 5 bases and J 4 bases; bases outside gene matches: 9. The germline V gene encodes CDR1 SGHTA and CDR2 FQGNSA. The CDR3 totals 16 residues. In nucleotides, the CDR3 is TGTGCCAGCAGCCAACGACAGGGGCTGGGCACCGGGGAGCTGTTTTTT. This sequence encodes CASSQRQGLGTGELFF.

This chain links TRBV6-1 with TRBJ1-6; 7 nucleotides match TRBD1. The CDR3 extends over 15 amino acids. Trimming removed 6 bases from V and 7 bases from J; junction bases left unmatched: 9. Germline-derived CDR1 and CDR2 are MNHNS and SASEGT. CDR3: CASRGTVGWNSPLHF. Here the CDR3 DNA reads TGTGCCAGCAGAGGGACAGTGGGATGGAATTCACCCCTCCACTTT.

This chain links TRBV19 with TRBJ1-2; 7 positions match TRBD1. Per germline, CDR1 LNHDA and CDR2 SQIVND (reference sequence). The CDR3 covers 14 residues. V shed 9 bases and J 6 bases; nucleotides not matched to a gene: 13. In nucleotides, the CDR3 is TGTGCCAGCCAACCTCTGACAGGGCCCCATGGCTACACCTTC. Amino acids: CASQPLTGPHGYTF.

The rearrangement links TRBV11-3 to TRBJ2-1, with 8 positions matching TRBD2. The germline V gene encodes CDR1 SGHNT and CDR2 YENEEA. The CDR3 length is 14 residues. J lost 9 bases, V lost 5 bases, and 9 bases had no gene match. CDR3 sequence: CASSTPGGRGEQFF. CDR3 DNA: TGTGCCAGCAGCACTCCGGGGGGGCGGGGTGAGCAGTTCTTC.

The rearrangement joins TRBV5-1 to TRBJ2-5; 8 bases map to TRBD1. The closer fit of TRBJ2-7 to the DNA end suggests the J call may be wrong. Germline CDR1 reads SGHRS; CDR2 reads YFSETQ. The CDR3 is 14 amino acids. The CDR3 sequence: CASRPGQAIYEQYF. CDR3 DNA sequence: TGCGCCAGCAGGCCGGGACAGGCAATATACGAGCAGTACTTC.

Details on this clone: The final CDR3 position lacks the conserved phenylalanine or tryptophan, pointing to a likely read error. The chain recombines TRBV5-1 with TRBJ2-7; D is possibly TRBD1 or TRBD2 (5 bases each). Germline CDR1 reads SGHRS; CDR2 reads YFSETQ. The CDR3 covers 13 residues. V lost 6 bases and J 7 bases, leaving 17 bases between the germline ends. CDR3: CASNPGTVAEQYL. DNA for the CDR3: TGCGCCAGCAACCCAGGGACCGTAGCGGAGCAGTACCTC.